The clone carrying this T cell receptor beta chain was seen at least ten times. Antigen: not known. The data derive from a study of T cells after yellow fever vaccination. TCRdb analysed the 5' RACE reads with MiXCR anew, one entry per CDR3 protein. The sample has 250,000 to 400,000 distinct CDR3 sequences; approximately 4% are singletons. The CDR3 spans 14 residues. V lost 2 bases and J lost 8, with 16 bases in between. Germline V CDR1 and CDR2: SGHVS, FNYEAQ. Notes on the study in general: Post-booster repertoires again held most primary-vaccination clones (about 96% CD4, about 88% CD8). The secondary T-cell response peaked on day 5, not day 15, but was weaker.

The chain links TRBV7-6 to TRBJ2-7; D is tentatively TRBD1 or TRBD2 (5 bases each). The clonotype was recovered from a man younger than 35 who received the YFV17D yellow fever vaccine. The source was PBMCs, collected 15 days after the yellow fever booster vaccination. The CDR3 loop is CASSLTGPRDQQYF. The CDR3 DNA is TGTGCCAGCAGCTTAACAGGCCCGAGGGATCAGCAGTACTTC.